The clone carrying this T cell receptor beta chain was recorded a few times. Its antigen is unidentified. This CDR3 comprises 16 residues. The V end was cut by 4 bases, the J end by 2 bases, with 15 bases between. Germline values: CDR1 MGHRA, CDR2 YSYEKL. These data come from a study of T cell repertoires in cytomegalovirus infection. TCRdb analysed the reads with MiXCR anew, one entry per CDR3 protein. The sample contains about 500,000 distinct CDR3 sequences, roughly a third of which appear only once. The chain is built from TRBV4-1 and TRBJ1-5; D remains ambiguous. This sequence originates from a human donor in good health (CMV status not recorded). Some clones in this sample may be carry-over from other donors' samples. Here the sequenced sample was cultured PBMCs, taken from culture after CMV antigen stimulation. In DNA, the CDR3 is TGCGCCAGCAGCCTAAATTCAGATCTCGGCAATCAGCCCCAGCATTTT. It is translated as CASSLNSDLGNQPQHF.